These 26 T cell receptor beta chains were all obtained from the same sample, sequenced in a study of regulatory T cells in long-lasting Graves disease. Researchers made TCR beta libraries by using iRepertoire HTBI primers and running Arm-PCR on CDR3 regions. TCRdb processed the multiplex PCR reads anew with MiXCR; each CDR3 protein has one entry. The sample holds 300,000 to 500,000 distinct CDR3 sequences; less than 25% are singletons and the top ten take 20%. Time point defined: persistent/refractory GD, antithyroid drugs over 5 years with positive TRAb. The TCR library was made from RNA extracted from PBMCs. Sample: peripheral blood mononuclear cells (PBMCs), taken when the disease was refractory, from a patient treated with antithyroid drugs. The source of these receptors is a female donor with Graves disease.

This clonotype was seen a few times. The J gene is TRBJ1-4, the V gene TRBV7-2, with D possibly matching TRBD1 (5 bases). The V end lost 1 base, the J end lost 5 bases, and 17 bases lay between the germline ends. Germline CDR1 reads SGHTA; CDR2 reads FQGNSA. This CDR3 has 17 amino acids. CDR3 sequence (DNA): TGTGCCAGCAGCTTAGTTTGGGGGGGGGACGGGAATGAAAAACTGTTTTTT. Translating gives CASSLVWGGDGNEKLFF.

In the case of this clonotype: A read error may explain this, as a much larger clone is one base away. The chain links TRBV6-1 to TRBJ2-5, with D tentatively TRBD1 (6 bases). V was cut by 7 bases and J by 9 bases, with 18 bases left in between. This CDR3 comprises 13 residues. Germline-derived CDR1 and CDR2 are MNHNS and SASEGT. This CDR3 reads CASNRGTIEAQYF. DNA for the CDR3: TGTGCCAGCAATAGGGGGACAATCGAGGCCCAGTACTTC.

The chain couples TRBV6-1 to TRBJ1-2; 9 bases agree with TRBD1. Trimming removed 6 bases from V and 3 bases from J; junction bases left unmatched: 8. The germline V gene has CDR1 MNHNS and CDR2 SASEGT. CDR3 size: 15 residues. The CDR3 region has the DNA TGTGCCAGCAGGGAACAGGGGGCGCCCCACTATGGCTACACCTTC. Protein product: CASREQGAPHYGYTF.

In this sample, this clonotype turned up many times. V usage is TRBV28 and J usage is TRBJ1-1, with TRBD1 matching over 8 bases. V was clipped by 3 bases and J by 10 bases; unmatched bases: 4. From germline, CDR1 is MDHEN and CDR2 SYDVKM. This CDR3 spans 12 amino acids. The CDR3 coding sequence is TGTGCCAGCAGTTTCCTAGGACAGGGAGCTTTCTTT. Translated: CASSFLGQGAFF.

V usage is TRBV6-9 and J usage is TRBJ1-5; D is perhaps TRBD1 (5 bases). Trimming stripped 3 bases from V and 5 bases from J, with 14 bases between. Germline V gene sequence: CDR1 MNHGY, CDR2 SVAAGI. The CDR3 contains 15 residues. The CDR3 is CASSYDWGKDQPQHF. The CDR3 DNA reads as TGTGCCAGCAGTTACGACTGGGGGAAGGATCAGCCCCAGCATTTT.

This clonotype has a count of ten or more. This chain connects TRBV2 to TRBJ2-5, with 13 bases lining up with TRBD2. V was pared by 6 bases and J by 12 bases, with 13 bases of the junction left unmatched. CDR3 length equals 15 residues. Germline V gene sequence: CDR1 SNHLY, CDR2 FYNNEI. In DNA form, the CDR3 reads TGTGCCAGCAGGGAACCGGGACTAGCGGGGCCCCTGGAGTACTTC. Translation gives CASREPGLAGPLEYF. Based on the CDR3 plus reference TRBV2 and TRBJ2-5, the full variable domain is EPEVTQTPSHQVTQMGQEVILRCVPISNHLYFYWYRQILGQKVEFLVSFYNNEISEKSEIFDDQFSVERPDGSNFTLKIRSTKLEDSAMYFCASREPGLAGPLEYFGPGTRLLVL.

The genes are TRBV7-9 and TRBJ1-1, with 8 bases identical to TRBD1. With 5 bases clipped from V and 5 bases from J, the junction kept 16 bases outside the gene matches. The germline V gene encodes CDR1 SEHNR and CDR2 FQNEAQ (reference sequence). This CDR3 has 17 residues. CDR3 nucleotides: TGTGCCAGCAGCGCGGACAGGGATAGCGTCGAGATAACTGAAGCTTTCTTT. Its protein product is CASSADRDSVEITEAFF.

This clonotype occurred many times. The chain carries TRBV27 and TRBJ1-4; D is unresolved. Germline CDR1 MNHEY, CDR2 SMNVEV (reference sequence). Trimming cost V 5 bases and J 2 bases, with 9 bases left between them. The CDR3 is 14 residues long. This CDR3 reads CASSHDGTNEKLFF. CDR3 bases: TGTGCCAGCAGTCACGATGGCACTAATGAAAAACTGTTTTTT. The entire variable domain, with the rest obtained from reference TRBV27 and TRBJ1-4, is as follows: EAQVTQNPRYLITVTGKKLTVTCSQNMNHEYMSWYRQDPGLGLRQIYYSMNVEVTDKGDVPEGYKVSRKEKRNFPLILESPSPNQTSLYFCASSHDGTNEKLFFGSGTQLSVL.

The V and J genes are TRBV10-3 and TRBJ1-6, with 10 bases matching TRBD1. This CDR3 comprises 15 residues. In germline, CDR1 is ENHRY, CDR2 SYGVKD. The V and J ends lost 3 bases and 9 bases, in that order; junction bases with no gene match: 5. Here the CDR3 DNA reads TGTGCCATCAGTGATCCGGGACAGGGGAGTTCACCCCTCCACTTT. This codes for CAISDPGQGSSPLHF.

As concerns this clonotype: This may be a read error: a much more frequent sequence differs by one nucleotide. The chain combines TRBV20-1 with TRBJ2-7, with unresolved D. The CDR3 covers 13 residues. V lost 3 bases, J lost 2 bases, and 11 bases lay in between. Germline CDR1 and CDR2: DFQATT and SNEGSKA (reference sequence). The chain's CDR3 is CSASSRIAYEQYF. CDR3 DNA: TGCAGTGCTAGTTCGAGGATAGCCTACGAGCAGTACTTC.

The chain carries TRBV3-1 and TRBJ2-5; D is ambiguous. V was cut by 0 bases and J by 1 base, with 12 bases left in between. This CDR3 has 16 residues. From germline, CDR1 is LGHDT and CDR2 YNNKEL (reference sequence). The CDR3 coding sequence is TGTGCCAGCAGCCAAGATCTGGCCGGGCCCCAAGAGACCCAGTACTTC. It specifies CASSQDLAGPQETQYF.

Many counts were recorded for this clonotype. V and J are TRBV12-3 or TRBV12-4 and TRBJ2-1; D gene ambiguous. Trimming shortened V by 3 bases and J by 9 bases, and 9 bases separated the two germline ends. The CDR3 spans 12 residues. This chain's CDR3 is CASSLGALEQFF. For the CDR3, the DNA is TGTGCCAGCAGTTTGGGTGCCCTTGAGCAGTTCTTC.

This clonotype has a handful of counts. In DNA form, the CDR3 reads TGCAGCGCAATATCCATCGTGCGGGGAAGCACAGATACGCAGTATTTT. Translating it yields CSAISIVRGSTDTQYF. This rearrangement joins TRBV20-1 to TRBJ2-3; tentatively, D is TRBD2 (6 bases). This CDR3 is built from 16 residues. CDR1 is DFQATT and CDR2 is SNEGSKA in the germline V gene (reference sequence).

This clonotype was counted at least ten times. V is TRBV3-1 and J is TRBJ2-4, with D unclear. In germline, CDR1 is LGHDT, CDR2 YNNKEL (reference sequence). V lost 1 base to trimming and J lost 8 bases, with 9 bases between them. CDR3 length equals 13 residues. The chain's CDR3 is CASSQVGADIQYF. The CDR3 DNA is TGTGCCAGCAGCCAAGTAGGCGCGGACATTCAGTACTTC.

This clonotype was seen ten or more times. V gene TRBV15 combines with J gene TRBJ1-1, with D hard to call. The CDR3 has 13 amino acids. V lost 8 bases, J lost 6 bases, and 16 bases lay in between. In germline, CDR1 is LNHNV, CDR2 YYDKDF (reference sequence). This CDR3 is CATSLGRHPEAFF. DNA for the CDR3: TGTGCCACCTCCTTGGGAAGACACCCTGAAGCTTTCTTT.

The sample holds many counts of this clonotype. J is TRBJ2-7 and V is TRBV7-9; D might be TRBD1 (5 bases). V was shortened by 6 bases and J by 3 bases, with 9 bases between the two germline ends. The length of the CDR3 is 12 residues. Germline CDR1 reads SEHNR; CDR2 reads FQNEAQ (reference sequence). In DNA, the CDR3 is TGTGCCAGCAGATCCGACAGCTACGAGCAGTACTTC. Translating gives CASRSDSYEQYF.

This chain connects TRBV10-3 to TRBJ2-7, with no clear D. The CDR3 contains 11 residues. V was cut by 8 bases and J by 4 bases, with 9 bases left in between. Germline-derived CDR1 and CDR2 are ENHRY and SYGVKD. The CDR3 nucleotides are TGTGCCATCGAGTTAAGTTACGAGCAGTACTTC. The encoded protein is CAIELSYEQYF.

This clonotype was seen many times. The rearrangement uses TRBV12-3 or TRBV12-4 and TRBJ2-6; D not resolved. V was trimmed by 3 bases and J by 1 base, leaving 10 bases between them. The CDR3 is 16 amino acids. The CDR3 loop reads CASSLSRFSGANVLTF. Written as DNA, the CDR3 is TGTGCCAGCAGTTTGTCCCGATTTTCTGGGGCCAACGTCCTGACTTTC.

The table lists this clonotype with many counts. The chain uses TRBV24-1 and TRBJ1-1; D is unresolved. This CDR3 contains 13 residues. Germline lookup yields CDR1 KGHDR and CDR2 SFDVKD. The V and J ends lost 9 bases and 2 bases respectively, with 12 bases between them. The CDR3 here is CATSPEANTEAFF. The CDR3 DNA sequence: TGTGCCACCTCCCCTGAGGCAAACACTGAAGCTTTCTTT.

CDR3 nucleotides: TGTGCCACCGCAATGCAAATAGGACAGAGCTATGGCTACACCTTC. It yields the protein CATAMQIGQSYGYTF. The chain recombines TRBV27 with TRBJ1-2, with a possible D match to TRBD1 (6 bases). Germline values: CDR1 MNHEY, CDR2 SMNVEV (reference sequence). The CDR3 length is 15 residues. V gave up 10 bases and J gave up 4 bases, with 22 bases separating them.

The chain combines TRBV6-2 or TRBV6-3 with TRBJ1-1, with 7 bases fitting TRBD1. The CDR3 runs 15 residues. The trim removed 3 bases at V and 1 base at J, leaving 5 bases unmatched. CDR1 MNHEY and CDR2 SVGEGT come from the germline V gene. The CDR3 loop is CASSYPGQANTEAFF. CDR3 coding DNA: TGTGCCAGCAGTTATCCCGGACAGGCGAACACTGAAGCTTTCTTT.

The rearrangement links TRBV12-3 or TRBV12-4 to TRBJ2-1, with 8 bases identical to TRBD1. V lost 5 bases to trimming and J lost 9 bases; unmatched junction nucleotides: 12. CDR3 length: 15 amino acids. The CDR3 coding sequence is TGTGCCAGCAGTGGACAGGGAAAGGGAGGCAGTGAGCAGTTCTTC. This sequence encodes CASSGQGKGGSEQFF.

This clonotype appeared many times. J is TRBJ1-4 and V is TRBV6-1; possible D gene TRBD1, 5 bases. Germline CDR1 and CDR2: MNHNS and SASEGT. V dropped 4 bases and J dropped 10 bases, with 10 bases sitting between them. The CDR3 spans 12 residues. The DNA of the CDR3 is TGTGCCAGCAGTGCCGACAGACGAAAACTGTTTTTT. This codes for CASSADRRKLFF.

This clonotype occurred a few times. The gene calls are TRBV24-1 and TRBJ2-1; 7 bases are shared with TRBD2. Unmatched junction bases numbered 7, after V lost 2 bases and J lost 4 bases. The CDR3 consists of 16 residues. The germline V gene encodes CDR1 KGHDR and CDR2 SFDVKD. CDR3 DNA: TGTGCCACCAGTGATTCTCGAGCGGGACCTTACAATGAGCAGTTCTTC. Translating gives CATSDSRAGPYNEQFF.

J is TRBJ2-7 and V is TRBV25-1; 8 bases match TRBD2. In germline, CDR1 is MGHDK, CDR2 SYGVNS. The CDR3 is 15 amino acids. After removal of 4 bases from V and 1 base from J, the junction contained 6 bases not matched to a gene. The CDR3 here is CASSAGGGRSYEQYF. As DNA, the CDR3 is TGTGCCAGCAGTGCCGGGGGGGGAAGATCCTACGAGCAGTACTTC.

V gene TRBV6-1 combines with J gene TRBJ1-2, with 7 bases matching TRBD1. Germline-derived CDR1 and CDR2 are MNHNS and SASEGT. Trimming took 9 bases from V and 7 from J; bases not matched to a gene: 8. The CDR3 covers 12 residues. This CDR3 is CASNRGEAGYTF. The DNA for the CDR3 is TGTGCCAGTAACAGGGGTGAGGCTGGCTACACCTTC.